The 28 T cell receptor beta chains below come from one sample, sequenced in a study of vaccination effects on CD4 cells after COVID-19. What these receptors recognize is not known. Clones were sequenced by immunoSEQ multiplex PCR, and TCRdb holds only the in-frame ones, with some missing. The table records about 79,000 clones, approximately 81% of them present only once. CD4+ T cells specific for antigen were expanded with viral peptide pools by the ViraFEST assay before sequencing. Subsequent to a culture period of nine to ten days, CD4+ T cells were isolated. Sequenced here: CD4+ T cells from PBMCs cultured with HCoV-229E spike peptides, sampled before COVID-19 vaccination. The receptors shown here come from a human donor who received a COVID-19 vaccine.

V gene TRBV12-5 combines with J gene TRBJ2-5, with TRBD2 matching 7 bases. The trim removed 4 bases at V and 3 bases at J, leaving 8 bases unmatched. The CDR3 sequence is 15 residues long. The germline V gene encodes CDR1 LGHNT and CDR2 FRNRAP. The CDR3: CASGSWAGGKETQYF. The CDR3 DNA is TGTGCTAGTGGTTCGTGGGCCGGGGGGAAAGAGACCCAGTACTTC.

This chain connects TRBV12-3 or TRBV12-4 to TRBJ2-3; D possibly corresponds to TRBD1 (6 bases). Between the trimmed V and J ends, which lost 3 bases and 9 bases, there was a span of 13 bases. There are 13 residues in the CDR3. The CDR3 coding sequence is TGTGCCAGCAGTTTGGGCTGGGGACAAACGCAGTATTTT. Encoded protein: CASSLGWGQTQYF.

The CDR3 DNA is TGTGCCACCAGTGACCCATCCACAGGGGGGGTCTATGGCTACACCTTC. Its protein product is CATSDPSTGGVYGYTF. The J gene is TRBJ1-2, the V gene TRBV24-1, with 8 bases aligning to TRBD1. CDR1 KGHDR and CDR2 SFDVKD come from the germline V gene. CDR3 length: 16 residues. The trim removed 4 bases at V and 4 bases at J, leaving 10 bases unmatched.

The genes are TRBV9 and TRBJ1-1, with D unresolved. This CDR3 spans 14 amino acids. Trimming pared 0 bases from V and 1 base from J, leaving 7 bases between. Germline V gene sequence: CDR1 SGDLS, CDR2 YYNGEE. The CDR3: CASSVAPQNTEAFF. DNA of the CDR3: TGTGCCAGCAGCGTAGCTCCACAGAACACTGAAGCTTTCTTT.

This clone occurred once. The J gene is TRBJ2-3, the V gene TRBV18; 11 positions match TRBD2. The V and J ends lost 4 bases and 2 bases, in that order; junction bases with no gene match: 5. The CDR3 is made up of 16 amino acids. The germline V gene has CDR1 KGHSH and CDR2 LQKENI. The CDR3 DNA reads as TGTGCCAGCTCACGGCTAGCGGGGGGATCCACAGATACGCAGTATTTT. Translation: CASSRLAGGSTDTQYF. Full variable domain (missing parts from reference TRBV18 and TRBJ2-3): NAGVMQNPRHLVRRRGQEARLRCSPMKGHSHVYWYRQLPEEGLKFMVYLQKENIIDESGMPKERFSAEFPKEGPSILRIQQVVRGDSAAYFCASSRLAGGSTDTQYFGPGTRLTVL.

V usage is TRBV5-1 and J usage is TRBJ1-3, with 8 bases identical to TRBD1. Germline CDR1 SGHRS, CDR2 YFSETQ. With V trimmed by 1 base and J by 5 bases, 8 bases remained unmatched. This CDR3 contains 16 residues. CDR3 residues: CASSLLGQGPRNTIYF. DNA of the CDR3: TGCGCCAGCAGCTTGCTTGGACAGGGCCCCCGAAACACCATATATTTT.

In this sample, this clone turned up a few times. This chain connects TRBV27 to TRBJ2-2; 7 nucleotides line up with TRBD2. V shed 3 bases and J 0 bases; nucleotides not matched to a gene: 4. This CDR3 is 16 amino acids long. Germline V gene sequence: CDR1 MNHEY, CDR2 SMNVEV (reference sequence). The CDR3 coding sequence is TGTGCCAGCAGTTTGTTCGGGGGGTCGAACACCGGGGAGCTGTTTTTT. The encoded protein is CASSLFGGSNTGELFF.

This clone came up once. CDR3 nucleotide sequence: TGCGCCAGCAGCTTCGGTGGTTTAGCGGGGGGATCATGGGAGACCCAGTACTTC. This translates into CASSFGGLAGGSWETQYF. The rearrangement joins TRBV5-1 to TRBJ2-5, with TRBD2 identical over 10 bases. The CDR3 totals 18 residues. Germline CDR1 reads SGHRS; CDR2 reads YFSETQ. After removal of 2 bases from V and 5 bases from J, the junction contained 15 bases not matched to a gene.

The V and J genes are TRBV2 and TRBJ1-2; TRBD1 matches at 7 bases. The length of the CDR3 is 13 residues. With V trimmed by 3 bases and J by 8 bases, 6 bases remained unmatched. Per germline, CDR1 SNHLY and CDR2 FYNNEI. Written as DNA, the CDR3 is TGTGCCAGCAGTGATGAGGGGGCGGGAGGCTACACCTTC. Encoded protein: CASSDEGAGGYTF.

The V and J genes are TRBV2 and TRBJ1-1; a possible D gene is TRBD1 (6 bases). Germline V gives CDR1 SNHLY, CDR2 FYNNEI. The V and J ends lost 8 bases and 1 base respectively, with 14 bases between them. The CDR3 runs 14 residues. The CDR3 sequence is CASPGRGPNTEAFF. The CDR3 DNA follows: TGTGCCAGCCCAGGCAGGGGACCGAACACTGAAGCTTTCTTT. Variable domain in full (rest from reference TRBV2 and TRBJ1-1): EPEVTQTPSHQVTQMGQEVILRCVPISNHLYFYWYRQILGQKVEFLVSFYNNEISEKSEIFDDQFSVERPDGSNFTLKIRSTKLEDSAMYFCASPGRGPNTEAFFGQGTRLTVV.

This clone was detected only a few times. The chain recombines TRBV30 with TRBJ1-2, with D unclear. CDR1 is GTSNPN and CDR2 is SVGIG in the germline V gene (reference sequence). The CDR3 sequence is 14 residues long. V lost 2 bases and J lost 4, with 14 bases in between. The CDR3 loop reads CAWSYGLSLYGYTF. DNA for the CDR3: TGTGCCTGGAGTTACGGCCTGTCCCTCTATGGCTACACCTTC.

This chain links TRBV12-3 or TRBV12-4 with TRBJ2-5; unclear D gene. This CDR3 spans 12 amino acids. V lost 8 bases, J lost 5 bases, and 12 bases lay in between. CDR3 bases: TGTGCCAGCGGATCGGTTACTGAGACCCAGTACTTC. Its translation is CASGSVTETQYF.

This chain joins TRBV5-1 and TRBJ2-7, with 8 bases aligning to TRBD1. Germline-derived CDR1 and CDR2 are SGHRS and YFSETQ. The junction had 2 bases not matched to a gene; V was cut back by 0 bases and J by 6 bases. The CDR3 has 13 residues. The DNA of the CDR3 is TGCGCCAGCAGCTTGGGGACAGGGTCCGAGCAGTACGTC. Translation: CASSLGTGSEQYV.

The chain has TRBV2 and TRBJ1-3; 7 bases line up with TRBD1. The CDR3 contains 16 residues. V was pared by 6 bases and J by 3 bases, with 11 bases of the junction left unmatched. Per the germline V gene, CDR1 is SNHLY and CDR2 is FYNNEI. CDR3 nucleotide sequence: TGTGCCAGCAGCCTACAGGGGCTAGGTGGTGGAAACACCATATATTTT. This encodes CASSLQGLGGGNTIYF.

The chain joins TRBV5-1 to TRBJ2-5; 11 bases map to TRBD2. CDR3 length equals 15 residues. V trimming: 4 bases; J trimming: 5 bases; junction bases outside the gene matches: 7. Germline V gene data show CDR1 as SGHRS and CDR2 as YFSETQ. CDR3 sequence (DNA): TGCGCCAGCAGCCCGGCGGGACTAGCGGCGGAGACCCAGTACTTC. Its protein product is CASSPAGLAAETQYF.

The chain links TRBV7-8 to TRBJ1-3; 7 nucleotides match TRBD1. CDR1 SGHVS and CDR2 FQNEAQ come from the germline V gene. The CDR3 is made up of 15 amino acids. The V gene end was trimmed by 5 bases and the J gene end by 0 bases; junction bases not matched to a gene: 4. The CDR3 loop is CASSPGTASGNTIYF. CDR3 coding DNA: TGTGCCAGCAGCCCCGGGACAGCCTCTGGAAACACCATATATTTT.

The chain links TRBV7-2 to TRBJ1-1; maybe TRBD1 (5 bases). In germline, CDR1 is SGHTA, CDR2 FQGNSA. Trimming removed 4 bases from V and 4 bases from J, with 13 bases in between. The CDR3 contains 14 residues. CDR3 DNA: TGTGCCAGCAGCTATTTCAGGGAAGGCACTGAAGCTTTCTTT. Its translation is CASSYFREGTEAFF.

The chain has TRBV19 and TRBJ2-2; 8 bases agree with TRBD1. Trimming cost V 5 bases and J 5 bases; bases outside gene matches: 1. Germline V lookup: CDR1 LNHDA, CDR2 SQIVND (reference sequence). CDR3 length equals 13 residues. For the CDR3, the DNA is TGTGCCAGTAGTGACAGGGGAACCGGGGAGCTGTTTTTT. Its protein is CASSDRGTGELFF.

This rearrangement joins TRBV5-1 to TRBJ2-3; TRBD1 is a possible D gene (6 bases). This CDR3 is built from 16 residues. The V end lost 4 bases, the J end lost 1 base, and 16 bases lay between the germline ends. Germline V gives CDR1 SGHRS, CDR2 YFSETQ. This CDR3 reads CASSGPRGGGTDTQYF. The CDR3 coding sequence is TGCGCCAGCAGCGGCCCCCGTGGGGGCGGCACAGATACGCAGTATTTT.

The chain uses TRBV5-1 and TRBJ1-4, with D unclear. The CDR3 sequence is 14 residues long. Germline V lookup: CDR1 SGHRS, CDR2 YFSETQ. With 4 bases removed from V and 5 bases from J, the gap between germline ends came to 12 bases. DNA for the CDR3: TGCGCCAGCAGCGAGCGGACGGGAAATGAAAAACTGTTTTTT. Its protein is CASSERTGNEKLFF.

V and J are TRBV6-2 or TRBV6-3 and TRBJ2-5, with a possible D match to TRBD2 (5 bases). CDR3 length: 15 amino acids. In germline, CDR1 is MNHEY, CDR2 SVGEGT. V lost 6 bases, J lost 5 bases, and 19 bases lay in between. DNA for the CDR3: TGTGCCAGCAGCCTAACCTCCCCGCGGGTGGAGACCCAGTACTTC. It translates to CASSLTSPRVETQYF.

This clone was counted a few times. The chain uses TRBV7-6 and TRBJ1-1; the match to TRBD1 covers 9 bases. The germline CDR1 and CDR2 sequences are SGHVS and FNYEAQ. The CDR3 runs to 15 residues. The ends lost 4 bases at V and 5 bases at J; junction bases unmatched: 8. Written as DNA, the CDR3 is TGTGCCAGCAGCTCAGGACAGGGGAGAGGGACTGAAGCTTTCTTT. It yields the protein CASSSGQGRGTEAFF.

The table lists this clone with a few counts. The rearrangement joins TRBV7-9 to TRBJ1-2; D may be TRBD1 (5 bases). V gave up 5 bases and J gave up 8 bases, with 21 bases separating them. CDR1 is SEHNR and CDR2 is FQNEAQ in the germline V gene (reference sequence). The CDR3 covers 15 residues. CDR3 DNA: TGTGCCAGCAGCACATGGCGGGACCTCAATGAAGGCTACACCTTC. It encodes CASSTWRDLNEGYTF.

This chain connects TRBV18 to TRBJ2-1; 9 bases match TRBD2. The CDR3 is made up of 16 amino acids. The ends lost 3 bases at V and 9 bases at J; junction bases unmatched: 12. In germline, CDR1 is KGHSH, CDR2 LQKENI. The CDR3 region has the DNA TGTGCCAGCTCACCGCCTTTGGCTAGCGGGGCTGGTGAGCAGTTCTTC. It is translated as CASSPPLASGAGEQFF. The full variable domain, with the rest looked up from reference TRBV18 and TRBJ2-1, is NAGVMQNPRHLVRRRGQEARLRCSPMKGHSHVYWYRQLPEEGLKFMVYLQKENIIDESGMPKERFSAEFPKEGPSILRIQQVVRGDSAAYFCASSPPLASGAGEQFFGPGTRLTVL.

This clone showed up just a few times. J is TRBJ1-1 and V is TRBV29-1; D gene uncertain. Germline V gene sequence: CDR1 SQVTM, CDR2 ANQGSEA. The CDR3 has 14 amino acids. Trimming took 6 bases from V and 0 from J, leaving 14 bases between them. The CDR3 DNA reads TGCAGCGTCCTTGACCGGCTCATGAACACTGAAGCTTTCTTT. It encodes CSVLDRLMNTEAFF.

The DNA of the CDR3 is TGTGCCTGGAGTGTCCCGGGGAACTCGGAGACCCAGTACTTC. It encodes CAWSVPGNSETQYF. The chain uses TRBV30 and TRBJ2-5, with D perhaps matching TRBD2 (5 bases). CDR3 length: 14 amino acids. Germline loops: CDR1 GTSNPN, CDR2 SVGIG (reference sequence). V dropped 0 bases and J dropped 5 bases, with 13 bases sitting between them.

The rearrangement links TRBV2 to TRBJ1-1; 8 nucleotides agree with TRBD1. CDR3 length: 14 amino acids. Per the germline V gene, CDR1 is SNHLY and CDR2 is FYNNEI. J lost 7 bases, V lost 6 bases, and 10 bases had no gene match. CDR3 amino acids: CASSVQGVGDEAFF. The CDR3 DNA reads as TGTGCCAGCAGCGTACAGGGGGTAGGAGATGAAGCTTTCTTT.

The J gene is TRBJ2-3, the V gene TRBV21-1. TRBV21-1 is deemed a pseudogene. CDR3 size: 14 residues. CDR3 DNA: TGTGCCAGCAGCGCCCGGGACCTAGGAGATACGCAGTATTTT. Translated, it gives CASSARDLGDTQYF.